The T cell receptor beta chain described here comes from a study of blood T cell repertoires in COVID-19. At the level of the study: Spain, Italy and the United States supplied samples that represented acute and convalescent COVID-19. Sources were T cells, B-cell-depleted T cells, or PBMCs; the material itself was cDNA or gDNA.

Authors' analysis steps: Reference gene primers were amplified, and this amplification served to estimate nucleated cell counts. Using immunoSEQ multiplex PCR, the repertoire was profiled, and TCRdb retains in-frame clones only, with some absent. Clone size and the V and J calls come from that table; the DNA yielded D and trimming. Here the sample spans roughly 62,000 clones, more than 85% being singletons. This clone occurred once. The CDR3 spans 13 residues. Germline CDR1 reads MNHEY; CDR2 reads SVGAGI. Trimming shortened V by 5 bases and J by 4 bases, and 11 bases separated the two germline ends. Source material: peripheral blood. The chain is built from TRBV6-5 and TRBJ1-1; D is unclear. This TCR came from a human donor with active COVID-19. The donor label of this sample is uncertain. CDR3 in amino acids: CASSPGIRTEAFF. CDR3 coding DNA: TGTGCCAGCAGTCCGGGAATTCGCACTGAAGCTTTCTTT.